This T cell receptor (beta chain) comes out of a study of control samples from healthy donors and cancer patients. Assay: immunoSEQ multiplex PCR; the TCRdb copy retains only in-frame clones and omits some. The table records 78,000 or so clones, approximately 80% of them present only once. V lost 7 bases and J 4 bases, leaving 20 bases between the germline ends. The CDR3 sequence is 14 residues long. Germline V lookup: CDR1 SQVTM, CDR2 ANQGSEA. The receptor was derived from a man in his forties or fifties in good health. The V call is TRBV29-1, the J call TRBJ2-7, with D possibly being TRBD2 (5 bases). Material for sequencing was blood. This CDR3 reads CSAMIQGLLYEQYF. In DNA form, the CDR3 reads TGCAGCGCTATGATCCAAGGACTCCTATACGAGCAGTACTTC.